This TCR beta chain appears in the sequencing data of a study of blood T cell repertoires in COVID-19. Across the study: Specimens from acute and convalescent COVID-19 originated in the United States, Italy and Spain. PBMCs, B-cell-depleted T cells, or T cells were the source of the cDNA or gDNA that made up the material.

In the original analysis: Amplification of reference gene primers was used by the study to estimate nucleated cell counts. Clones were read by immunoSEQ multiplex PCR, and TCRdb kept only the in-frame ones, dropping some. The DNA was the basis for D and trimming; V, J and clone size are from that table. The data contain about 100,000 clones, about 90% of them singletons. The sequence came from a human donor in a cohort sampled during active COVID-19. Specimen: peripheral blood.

The CDR3 region is CATSREVAGDSNQPQHF. The CDR3 region has the DNA TGTGCCACCAGCAGAGAAGTCGCAGGGGACAGCAATCAGCCCCAGCATTTT. The chain is built from TRBV15 and TRBJ1-5; weak D call: TRBD1 (6 bases). Germline V gene data show CDR1 as LNHNV and CDR2 as YYDKDF (reference sequence). CDR3 length equals 17 residues. The V end lost 0 bases, the J end lost 1 base, and 13 bases lay between the germline ends.